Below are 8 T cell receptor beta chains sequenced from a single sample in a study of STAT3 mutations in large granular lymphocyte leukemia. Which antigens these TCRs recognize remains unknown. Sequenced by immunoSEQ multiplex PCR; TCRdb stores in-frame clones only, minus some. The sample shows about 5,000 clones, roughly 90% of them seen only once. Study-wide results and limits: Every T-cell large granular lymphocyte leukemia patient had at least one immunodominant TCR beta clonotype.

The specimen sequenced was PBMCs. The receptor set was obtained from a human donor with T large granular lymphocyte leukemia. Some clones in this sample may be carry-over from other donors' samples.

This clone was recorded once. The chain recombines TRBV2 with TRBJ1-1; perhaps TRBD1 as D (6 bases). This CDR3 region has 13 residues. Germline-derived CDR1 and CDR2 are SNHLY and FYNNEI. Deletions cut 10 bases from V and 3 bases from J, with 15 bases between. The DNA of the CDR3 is TGTGCCACCGATCCTGGACAGCACACTGAAGCTTTCTTT. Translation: CATDPGQHTEAFF. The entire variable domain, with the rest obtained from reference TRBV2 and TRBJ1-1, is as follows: EPEVTQTPSHQVTQMGQEVILRCVPISNHLYFYWYRQILGQKVEFLVSFYNNEISEKSEIFDDQFSVERPDGSNFTLKIRSTKLEDSAMYFCATDPGQHTEAFFGQGTRLTVV.

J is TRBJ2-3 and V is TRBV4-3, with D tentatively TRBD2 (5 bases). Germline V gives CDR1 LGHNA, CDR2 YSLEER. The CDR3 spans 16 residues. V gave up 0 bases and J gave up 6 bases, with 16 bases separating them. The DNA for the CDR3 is TGCGCCAGCAGCCAAGATGCCGTGGAGGTCGGGGATACGCAGTATTTT. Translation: CASSQDAVEVGDTQYF.

This CDR3 reads CASSPDIYNEQFF. CDR3 DNA sequence: TGTGCCAGCAGCCCCGACATCTACAATGAGCAGTTCTTC. The chain joins TRBV7-9 to TRBJ2-1, with D unresolved. The CDR3 runs 13 residues. Between the trimmed V and J ends, which lost 5 bases and 3 bases, there was a span of 8 bases. Germline V CDR1 and CDR2: SEHNR, FQNEAQ (reference sequence).

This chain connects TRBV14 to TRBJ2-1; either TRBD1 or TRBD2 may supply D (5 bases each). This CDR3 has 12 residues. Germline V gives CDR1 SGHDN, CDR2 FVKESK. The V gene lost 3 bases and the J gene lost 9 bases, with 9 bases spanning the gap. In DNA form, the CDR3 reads TGTGCCAGCAGCCAGAGGGGTGCTGAGCAGTTCTTC. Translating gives CASSQRGAEQFF.

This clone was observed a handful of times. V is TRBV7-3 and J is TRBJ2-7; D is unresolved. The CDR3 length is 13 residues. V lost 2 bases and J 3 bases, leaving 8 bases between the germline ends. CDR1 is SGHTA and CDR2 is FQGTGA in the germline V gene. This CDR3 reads CASSLAPDYEQYF. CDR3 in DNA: TGTGCCAGCAGCTTAGCACCGGACTACGAGCAGTACTTC.

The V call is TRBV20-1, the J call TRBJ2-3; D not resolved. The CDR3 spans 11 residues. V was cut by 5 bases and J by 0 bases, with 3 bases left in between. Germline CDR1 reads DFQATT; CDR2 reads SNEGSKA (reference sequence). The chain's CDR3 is CSALSTDTQYF. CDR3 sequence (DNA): TGCAGTGCTCTAAGCACAGATACGCAGTATTTT.

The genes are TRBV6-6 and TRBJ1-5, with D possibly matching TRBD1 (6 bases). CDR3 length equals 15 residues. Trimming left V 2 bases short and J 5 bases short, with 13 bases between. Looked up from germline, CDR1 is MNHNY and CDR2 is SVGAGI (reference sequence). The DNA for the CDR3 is TGTGCCAGCAGTTACGTGGGGGGCTACGATCAGCCCCAGCATTTT. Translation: CASSYVGGYDQPQHF.

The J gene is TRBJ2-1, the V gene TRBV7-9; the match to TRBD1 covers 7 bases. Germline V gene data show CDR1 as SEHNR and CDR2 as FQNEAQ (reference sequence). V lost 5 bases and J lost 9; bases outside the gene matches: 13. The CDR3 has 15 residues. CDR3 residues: CASSLDGRPGGEQFF. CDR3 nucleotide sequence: TGTGCCAGCAGCCTGGATGGGCGGCCAGGGGGTGAGCAGTTCTTC.